Presented here are 21 T cell receptor beta chains from one specimen sequenced in a study of breast tumors, draining lymph nodes, adjacent tissues. A single record per CDR3 protein comes from TCRdb applying MiXCR to the multiplex PCR reads. The table lists more than 12,000 distinct CDR3 sequences, 55% of them singletons. The sequencing input was tumor-adjacent breast tissue. Every receptor here comes from a female donor with breast cancer. Some clones in this sample may be carry-over from other donors' samples.

By its share, this clonotype is medium-sized (0.01 to 0.1%). V usage is TRBV18 and J usage is TRBJ2-7; a weak D match, TRBD1 (6 bases). This CDR3 spans 12 amino acids. Germline values: CDR1 KGHSH, CDR2 LQKENI. V was cut by 4 bases and J by 5 bases, with 9 bases left in between. The CDR3 region is CASSQQGNEQYF. CDR3 DNA sequence: TGTGCCAGCTCACAACAGGGTAACGAGCAGTACTTC.

The V and J genes are TRBV7-9 and TRBJ2-5, with D hard to call. The CDR3 is 11 amino acids. The germline gives CDR1 SEHNR, CDR2 FQNEAQ (reference sequence). Deletions cut 5 bases from V and 3 bases from J, with 4 bases between. CDR3 region: CASSQEETQYF. The CDR3 bases are TGTGCCAGCAGCCAAGAAGAGACCCAGTACTTC.

The chain links TRBV13 to TRBJ2-5; TRBD2 matches at 16 bases. CDR1 and CDR2 from the germline V gene are PRHDT and FYEKMQ (reference sequence). The CDR3 spans 20 residues. Unmatched junction bases numbered 12, after V lost 5 bases and J lost 0 bases. Here the CDR3 DNA reads TGTGCCAGCAGCGAAGAGGGGGTTGGGACTAGCGGGGGGGACCAAGAGACCCAGTACTTC. This sequence encodes CASSEEGVGTSGGDQETQYF.

The chain joins TRBV2 to TRBJ2-3; D remains unclear. CDR3 size: 13 residues. Trimming pared 7 bases from V and 7 bases from J, leaving 15 bases between. The germline V gene encodes CDR1 SNHLY and CDR2 FYNNEI. The CDR3 coding sequence is TGTGCCAGCATTGGCAAGCTTAGAAATACGCAGTATTTT. Protein product: CASIGKLRNTQYF.

By sample fraction, this clonotype is medium-sized. V and J are TRBV18 and TRBJ1-2; D gene uncertain. This CDR3 contains 14 residues. From germline, CDR1 is KGHSH and CDR2 LQKENI. V shed 5 bases and J shed 4 bases, with 14 bases lying between them. The CDR3 nucleotides read TGTGCCAGCTCAACGACTTCCTCTTCCTATGGCTACACCTTC. This translates into CASSTTSSSYGYTF.

This clonotype showed up many times. A read error is possible here, since a much larger clone lies one base away. This sequence joins TRBV5-1 and TRBJ2-5; 7 bases map to TRBD2. Germline CDR1 is SGHRS and CDR2 is YFSETQ. J gave up 9 bases and V 4 bases, and 15 bases lay outside the gene matches. CDR3 size: 15 residues. The CDR3 DNA follows: TGCGCCAGCAGCCTACAGCTCGGGGGGAACGAGGCCCAGTACTTC. This sequence encodes CASSLQLGGNEAQYF.

By share of the sample, this clonotype is medium-sized. The gene calls are TRBV29-1 and TRBJ2-7; no firm D call. The V and J ends lost 8 bases and 3 bases respectively, with 14 bases between them. CDR1 is SQVTM, CDR2 ANQGSEA, per germline. This CDR3 is 12 amino acids long. The DNA of the CDR3 is TGCAGCACAGCTGACTCCATCTACGAGCAGTACTTC. Amino acid sequence: CSTADSIYEQYF.

V gene TRBV29-1 combines with J gene TRBJ1-2; no definite D call. Between the trimmed V and J ends, which lost 5 bases and 5 bases, there was a span of 24 bases. From germline, CDR1 is SQVTM and CDR2 ANQGSEA. The CDR3 is 16 residues long. CDR3 sequence reads: CSVYGRLGSRAYGYTF. CDR3 nucleotide sequence: TGCAGCGTTTACGGGCGCCTCGGAAGCCGAGCTTATGGCTACACCTTC.

DNA of the CDR3: TGTGCCAGCAAAAACACTAACTATGGCTACACCTTC. It specifies CASKNTNYGYTF. V is TRBV2 and J is TRBJ1-2; D is uncertain. The length of the CDR3 is 12 residues. V shed 7 bases and J shed 0 bases, with 6 bases lying between them. Looked up from germline, CDR1 is SNHLY and CDR2 is FYNNEI.

The chain's CDR3 is CASSHTSRPVDTIYF. The CDR3 nucleotides are TGTGCCAGCAGCCATACCTCACGGCCAGTCGACACCATATATTTT. The rearrangement uses TRBV11-3 and TRBJ1-3; no reliable D call. The CDR3 totals 15 residues. Germline assignment: CDR1 SGHNT and CDR2 YENEEA. Trimming took off 5 bases at V and 8 bases at J, with 19 bases between the two ends.

This chain joins TRBV6-2 or TRBV6-3 and TRBJ2-2; 14 bases are a match to TRBD2. Germline lookup yields CDR1 MNHEY and CDR2 SVGEGT. The CDR3 loop spans 18 amino acids. The V gene end was trimmed by 7 bases and the J gene end by 4 bases; junction bases not matched to a gene: 11. The CDR3 region has the DNA TGTGCCAGCATCCCTGGACTAGCGGGGGGAGTTAGCACCGGGGAGCTGTTTTTT. Translated: CASIPGLAGGVSTGELFF.

The V call is TRBV7-2, the J call TRBJ2-7; a possible D gene is TRBD1 (6 bases). Germline CDR1 is SGHTA and CDR2 is FQGNSA. The V and J ends lost 4 bases and 4 bases respectively, with 11 bases between them. This CDR3 spans 13 amino acids. The DNA of the CDR3 is TGTGCCAGCAGCTCTCCGGACAGTTACGAGCAGTACTTC. Amino acids: CASSSPDSYEQYF.

This sequence joins TRBV5-1 and TRBJ1-4; 7 bases are a match to TRBD1. J was trimmed by 7 bases and V by 4 bases; bases with no gene match: 10. The CDR3 consists of 15 residues. The V gene's germline CDR1 is SGHRS and CDR2 YFSETQ. CDR3 in amino acids: CASSPGTDRSEKLFF. CDR3 DNA sequence: TGCGCCAGCAGCCCGGGGACAGATCGAAGTGAAAAACTGTTTTTT.

This clonotype was detected ten times or more. This may be a read error: a much more frequent sequence differs by one nucleotide. The chain uses TRBV5-6 and TRBJ1-2, with D possibly TRBD1 on 5 matching bases. Looked up from germline, CDR1 is SGHDT and CDR2 is YYEEEE. V was cut by 7 bases and J by 3 bases, with 22 bases left in between. The CDR3 has 16 amino acids. CDR3 in amino acids: CASGTKMAGNYYGYTF. CDR3 DNA: TGTGCCAGCGGGACGAAGATGGCCGGGAATTACTATGGCTACACCTTC.

This clonotype showed up many times. V gene TRBV20-1 combines with J gene TRBJ1-1; D may be TRBD1 (5 bases). Germline lookup yields CDR1 DFQATT and CDR2 SNEGSKA (reference sequence). This CDR3 is built from 13 residues. Trimming took 6 bases from V and 4 from J, leaving 15 bases between them. CDR3 bases: TGCAGTGCAAATAGACAGTATTTCACTGAAGCTTTCTTT. Amino acid sequence: CSANRQYFTEAFF.

This clonotype came up many times. The chain joins TRBV20-1 to TRBJ2-3; TRBD1 might be the D (6 bases). The CDR3 sequence is 17 residues long. V lost 0 bases to trimming and J lost 2 bases, with 18 bases between them. Germline V gene data show CDR1 as DFQATT and CDR2 as SNEGSKA (reference sequence). The CDR3 DNA reads as TGCAGTGCTAGAGACTCTACAGGGTCCCCTTCCACAGATACGCAGTATTTT. Residues: CSARDSTGSPSTDTQYF.

Notes on this clonotype: Its ends do not fully match the called genes, so a read error is possible. This chain connects TRBV3-1 to TRBJ2-3; D gene unclear. Germline CDR1 reads LGHDT; CDR2 reads YNNKEL (reference sequence). The length of the CDR3 is 14 residues. CDR3 amino acids: CASSQFSWRDTQYF. Here the CDR3 DNA reads TGTGCCAGCAGCCAGTTCTCCTGGAGAGATACTCAGTATTTT.

This chain joins TRBV18 and TRBJ1-5; TRBD1 matches at 8 bases. The CDR3 covers 14 residues. V was clipped by 3 bases and J by 3 bases; unmatched bases: 1. CDR1 is KGHSH and CDR2 is LQKENI in the germline V gene. The CDR3 region is CASSPDRDNQPQHF. The CDR3 nucleotides read TGTGCCAGCTCACCGGACAGGGACAATCAGCCCCAGCATTTT.

In the case of this clonotype: Sequence at one end of the junction differs from germline and may be a read error. The chain is built from TRBV7-9 and TRBJ2-7, with D possibly matching TRBD1 (6 bases). This CDR3 has 14 amino acids. Germline V CDR1 and CDR2: SEHNR, FQNEAQ (reference sequence). This chain's CDR3 is CASAGRQGIYEQYF. The DNA of the CDR3 is TGCGCCAGCGCCGGTCGGCAGGGGATATACGAGCAGTACTTC.

The chain carries TRBV6-5 and TRBJ2-1; D unclear. Per the germline V gene, CDR1 is MNHEY and CDR2 is SVGAGI. This CDR3 has 12 amino acids. Trimming stripped 7 bases from V and 3 bases from J, with 7 bases between. CDR3 loop: CASTPGYNEQFF. The CDR3 nucleotides are TGTGCCAGCACGCCCGGCTACAATGAGCAGTTCTTC.

Worth noting for this clonotype: The junction differs from germline at one of its ends, possibly a read error. This chain uses TRBV19 with TRBJ2-2, with 8 bases lining up with TRBD1. CDR1 is LNHDA, CDR2 SQIVND, per germline (reference sequence). CDR3 size: 17 residues. CDR3: CASGIGTGYSRGGELFF. The CDR3 coding sequence is TGCGCCAGTGGTATTGGGACAGGCTATTCCCGGGGCGGGGAGCTGTTTTTT.